Below, 14 T cell receptor beta chains from the same sample are listed, as sequenced in a study of control samples from healthy donors and cancer patients. Only in-frame clones appear in the TCRdb table, and some are missing; sequencing was by immunoSEQ multiplex PCR. Of 150,000 or so clones detected, 93% appear once; the ten largest clones hold about 5.8%. Material: blood. Receptor source: a man younger than 35 in good health.

As concerns this clone: This CDR3 is also generated by other DNA sequences in the sample. The V gene is TRBV7-9, the J gene TRBJ2-7; D is possibly TRBD2 (6 bases). Germline loops: CDR1 SEHNR, CDR2 FQNEAQ (reference sequence). The CDR3 is 12 amino acids. V was clipped by 1 base and J by 7 bases, with 8 bases between them. CDR3 residues: CASSLGRGEQYF. For the CDR3, the DNA is TGTGCCAGCAGCTTAGGGCGGGGTGAGCAGTACTTC.

The J gene is TRBJ2-4, the V gene TRBV27; D not certain. The CDR3 is 13 residues long. Germline V lookup: CDR1 MNHEY, CDR2 SMNVEV (reference sequence). Trimming removed 5 bases from V and 3 bases from J, with 8 bases in between. In nucleotides, the CDR3 is TGTGCCAGCAGTGGTCAGGACAAAAACATTCAGTACTTC. It translates to CASSGQDKNIQYF.

This chain uses TRBV5-1 with TRBJ2-7; 8 bases match TRBD1. CDR3 size: 15 residues. The J segment lost 5 bases and the V segment lost 4 bases, leaving 11 bases of the junction unmatched. Looked up from germline, CDR1 is SGHRS and CDR2 is YFSETQ. This chain's CDR3 is CASSGPQGAGDEQYF. The CDR3 nucleotides read TGCGCCAGCAGCGGGCCCCAGGGGGCCGGCGACGAGCAGTACTTC.

The chain joins TRBV14 to TRBJ2-2, with D possibly TRBD2 on 6 matching bases. The CDR3 loop spans 15 amino acids. Trimming pared 5 bases from V and 5 bases from J, leaving 15 bases between. Germline V gene sequence: CDR1 SGHDN, CDR2 FVKESK. DNA for the CDR3: TGTGCCAGCAGCGGTCTTCGGGGGAGTACCGGGGAGCTGTTTTTT. It encodes CASSGLRGSTGELFF.

The chain carries TRBV19 and TRBJ1-1; 9 bases line up with TRBD1. Per the germline V gene, CDR1 is LNHDA and CDR2 is SQIVND (reference sequence). The CDR3 covers 15 residues. With V trimmed by 4 bases and J by 6 bases, 9 bases remained unmatched. The CDR3 here is CASSTPQGALSEAFF. CDR3 nucleotide sequence: TGTGCCAGTAGTACCCCACAGGGGGCGCTTTCTGAAGCTTTCTTT.

The rearrangement uses TRBV9 and TRBJ2-3; 7 nucleotides match TRBD1. CDR3 length equals 14 residues. Germline CDR1 is SGDLS and CDR2 is YYNGEE. Trimming took 1 base from V and 4 from J; bases not matched to a gene: 3. The CDR3 coding sequence is TGTGCCAGCAGCGTAATGAGGGGGCCAGATACGCAGTATTTT. Translating gives CASSVMRGPDTQYF.

This rearrangement joins TRBV7-8 to TRBJ1-1, with D tentatively TRBD1 (5 bases). Germline CDR1 SGHVS, CDR2 FQNEAQ. V lost 2 bases and J lost 7, with 11 bases in between. The CDR3 contains 13 residues. This CDR3 is CASSLFGASEAFF. In DNA, the CDR3 is TGTGCCAGCAGCTTATTCGGGGCGAGTGAAGCTTTCTTT.

The rearrangement joins TRBV4-1 to TRBJ2-5; perhaps TRBD2 as D (5 bases). The V gene's germline CDR1 is MGHRA and CDR2 YSYEKL. V lost 8 bases to trimming and J lost 2 bases, with 12 bases between them. There are 13 residues in the CDR3. The CDR3 reads CASGRRTQETQYF. As DNA, the CDR3 is TGCGCCAGCGGACGACGGACTCAAGAGACCCAGTACTTC.

The genes are TRBV29-1 and TRBJ2-7; D is ambiguous. CDR1 and CDR2 from the germline V gene are SQVTM and ANQGSEA. The length of the CDR3 is 12 residues. V lost 6 bases and J 5 bases, leaving 14 bases between the germline ends. The CDR3 DNA follows: TGCAGCGTCGAATCGGGCGACGACGAGCAGTACTTC. Translating it yields CSVESGDDEQYF.

V and J are TRBV7-2 and TRBJ2-2; D remains unclear. The CDR3 totals 13 residues. The V gene's germline CDR1 is SGHTA and CDR2 FQGNSA. Trimming pared 3 bases from V and 5 bases from J, leaving 7 bases between. CDR3 region: CASSFFGTGELFF. CDR3 DNA sequence: TGTGCCAGCAGCTTTTTCGGTACCGGGGAGCTGTTTTTT.

The rearrangement links TRBV5-1 to TRBJ2-1; D is perhaps TRBD1 (6 bases). The CDR3 runs 16 residues. V lost 2 bases and J 8 bases, leaving 20 bases between the germline ends. The germline CDR1 and CDR2 sequences are SGHRS and YFSETQ. In DNA form, the CDR3 reads TGCGCCAGCAGCTTCCTCCGGGACACCTGGGTAGATGAGCAGTTCTTC. Its translation is CASSFLRDTWVDEQFF.

This clone was found once. V and J are TRBV5-4 and TRBJ1-1; no clear D gene. Germline lookup yields CDR1 SGHNT and CDR2 YYREEE (reference sequence). V shed 2 bases and J shed 5 bases, with 10 bases lying between them. The CDR3 runs to 13 residues. The CDR3 here is CASSFEGGTEAFF. In DNA, the CDR3 is TGTGCCAGCAGCTTTGAAGGAGGGACTGAAGCTTTCTTT. Supplemented by reference TRBV5-4 and TRBJ1-1, the full variable domain reads ETGVTQSPTHLIKTRGQQVTLRCSSQSGHNTVSWYQQALGQGPQFIFQYYREEENGRGNFPPRFSGLQFPNYSSELNVNALELDDSALYLCASSFEGGTEAFFGQGTRLTVV.

The V gene is TRBV5-1, the J gene TRBJ2-5, with TRBD2 as a possible D gene (6 bases). This CDR3 is 15 amino acids long. Trimming left V 4 bases short and J 4 bases short, with 17 bases between. The V gene's germline CDR1 is SGHRS and CDR2 YFSETQ. In DNA form, the CDR3 reads TGCGCCAGCAGCGGTGGGACTCACCCTGGAGAGACCCAGTACTTC. Protein product: CASSGGTHPGETQYF. The whole variable domain, filled in from reference TRBV5-1 and TRBJ2-5, reads KAGVTQTPRYLIKTRGQQVTLSCSPISGHRSVSWYQQTPGQGLQFLFEYFSETQRNKGNFPGRFSGRQFSNSRSEMNVSTLELGDSALYLCASSGGTHPGETQYFGPGTRLLVL.

This rearrangement joins TRBV10-1 to TRBJ2-5; no clear D gene. This CDR3 has 15 residues. Trimming removed 0 bases from V and 5 bases from J, with 13 bases in between. Germline values: CDR1 WNHNN, CDR2 SYGVQD (reference sequence). The CDR3 loop reads CASSESGYLRETQYF. The CDR3 coding sequence is TGCGCCAGCAGTGAGTCGGGCTACCTGCGGGAGACCCAGTACTTC.